A selection of T cell receptor beta chains follows, all from one sample in a study of cytomegalovirus exposure and HLA in healthy donors. The repertoire was sequenced with immunoSEQ multiplex PCR; TCRdb's copy has only in-frame clones and lacks some. The sample shows over 150,000 clones, about 80% of them seen only once. Sequenced material: PBMCs. These receptors were collected from a man aged 25 to 45 in good health and CMV-seropositive. Each CDR3 is given with its conserved first and last residue. D genes are given only for firm matches. Expanded clones are given a class, and other clones once, few, many or no size at all.

D,V,J,size,CDR3,DNA
.,TRBV11-2,TRBJ2-3,.,CASSYRGGGTLDTQYF,TGTGCCAGCAGCTATCGAGGCGGAGGGACCCTAGATACGCAGTATTTT
.,TRBV10-2,TRBJ1-1,.,CASSFQLREAFF,TGCGCCAGCAGTTTCCAACTTCGAGAGGCTTTCTTT
TRBD2,TRBV5-4,TRBJ2-7,.,CASSAPSGGAEEQYF,TGTGCCAGCAGCGCCCCAAGCGGGGGGGCGGAGGAGCAGTACTTC
TRBD2,TRBV27,TRBJ2-1,.,CASERTSGRYNEQFF,TGTGCCTCGGAGAGGACTAGCGGGAGGTACAATGAGCAGTTCTTC
.,TRBV7-3,TRBJ2-2,once,CASSLAVPASNTGELFF,TGTGCCAGCAGCTTAGCCGTTCCCGCGTCGAACACCGGGGAGCTGTTTTTT
.,TRBV6-4,TRBJ2-1,.,CASSERASNEQFF,TGTGCCAGCAGTGAGAGGGCTAGCAATGAGCAGTTCTTC
.,TRBV7-2,TRBJ1-2,.,CASSTQGGNYGYTF,TGTGCCAGCAGCACCCAGGGAGGTAACTATGGCTACACCTTC
TRBD2,TRBV11-3,TRBJ2-5,few,CASSLGVAGVQETQYF,TGTGCCAGCAGCCTAGGGGTAGCGGGGGTCCAAGAGACCCAGTACTTC
.,TRBV6-6,TRBJ2-4,.,CASIGGQNIQYF,TGTGCCAGCATCGGGGGACAAAACATTCAGTACTTC
TRBD2,TRBV7-6,TRBJ2-7,.,CASSLEAGSYEQYF,TGTGCCAGCAGCTTAGAAGCGGGGAGCTACGAGCAGTACTTC
.,TRBV30,TRBJ1-1,.,CAWTEGRAEAFF,TGTGCCTGGACTGAGGGGAGGGCTGAAGCTTTCTTT
.,TRBV5-4,TRBJ1-2,.,CASSLEGLNYGYTF,TGTGCCAGCAGCTTGGAGGGGCTGAACTATGGCTACACCTTC
.,TRBV28,TRBJ1-5,.,CASSSPTQGDQPQHF,TGTGCCAGCAGTTCCCCCACACAGGGCGATCAGCCCCAGCATTTT
TRBD2,TRBV25-1,TRBJ2-7,.,CASSGTSGSSYEQYF,TGTGCCAGCAGTGGAACTAGCGGGAGCTCCTACGAGCAGTACTTC
.,TRBV5-1,TRBJ1-1,once,CASSSGWDTEAFF,TGCGCCAGCAGCTCGGGGTGGGACACTGAAGCTTTCTTT
TRBD1,TRBV4-1,TRBJ2-7,.,CASSQGQGTEQYF,TGCGCCAGCAGCCAAGGACAGGGTACCGAGCAGTACTTC
.,TRBV2,TRBJ1-5,.,CASSELRGSHQPQHF,TGTGCCAGCAGTGAATTAAGAGGGTCGCATCAGCCCCAGCATTTT
.,TRBV4-1,TRBJ2-7,.,CASSHQPGESSYEQYF,TGCGCCAGCAGCCATCAACCGGGGGAAAGCTCCTACGAGCAGTACTTC
.,TRBV7-2,TRBJ2-1,.,CASSLAFGSSYNEQFF,TGTGCCAGCAGCTTAGCTTTTGGCAGCTCCTACAATGAGCAGTTCTTC
.,TRBV5-4,TRBJ2-7,few,CASSSRTAKVHEQYF,TGTGCCAGCAGCTCCCGGACAGCGAAGGTCCACGAGCAGTACTTC
TRBD2,TRBV6-1,TRBJ2-5,few,CASSRLAETQYF,TGTGCCAGCAGTCGACTAGCAGAGACCCAGTACTTC
.,TRBV28,TRBJ2-5,.,CASSLFGLLGETQYF,TGTGCCAGCAGTTTATTCGGACTCCTAGGAGAGACCCAGTACTTC
TRBD2,TRBV6-1,TRBJ2-7,few,CASARTSGSYEQYF,TGTGCCAGTGCTCGGACTAGCGGTTCCTACGAGCAGTACTTC
.,TRBV7-9,TRBJ2-7,few,CASSLGEGPYEQYF,TGTGCCAGCAGCTTAGGTGAGGGCCCCTACGAGCAGTACTTC
TRBD2,TRBV30,TRBJ2-1,few,CAWSLAGGLTGQFF,TGTGCCTGGAGTTTAGCGGGAGGGTTAACAGGGCAGTTCTTC
TRBD1,TRBV28,TRBJ2-1,.,CASSLFPRDRGLNEQFF,TGTGCCAGCAGTTTATTCCCCCGGGACAGGGGGCTTAATGAGCAGTTCTTC
.,TRBV7-9,TRBJ1-1,.,CASSPPAGTEAFF,TGTGCCAGCAGCCCACCCGCGGGGACTGAAGCTTTCTTT
TRBD2,TRBV7-2,TRBJ2-1,.,CASSDTSGGLNEQFF,TGTGCCAGCAGCGATACTAGCGGGGGGCTCAATGAGCAGTTCTTC
.,TRBV9,TRBJ2-7,.,CASSLIGTIQDEQYF,TGTGCCAGCAGCCTAATCGGGACAATACAAGACGAGCAGTACTTC
.,TRBV19,TRBJ2-6,.,CASSMNRAGANVLTF,TGTGCCAGTAGTATGAACAGGGCTGGGGCCAACGTCCTGACTTTC
TRBD2,TRBV4-1,TRBJ2-7,.,CASSPSGLAGVEQYF,TGCGCCAGCAGCCCGTCCGGACTAGCGGGGGTAGAGCAGTACTTC
TRBD2,TRBV5-4,TRBJ2-3,.,CASSLLGGDTQYF,TGTGCCAGCAGCTTGTTGGGGGGGGATACGCAGTATTTT
.,TRBV6-1,TRBJ2-5,.,CASSERGAQETQYF,TGTGCCAGCAGTGAACGGGGAGCTCAAGAGACCCAGTACTTC
TRBD1,TRBV9,TRBJ2-7,once,CASSPRQGTYEQYF,TGTGCCAGCAGCCCGCGACAGGGCACCTACGAGCAGTACTTC
.,TRBV5-1,TRBJ2-1,few,CASSPLKGTYNEQFF,TGCGCCAGCAGCCCCCTAAAAGGGACATACAATGAGCAGTTCTTC
TRBD1,TRBV19,TRBJ2-5,.,CASSIGGTGAWETQYF,TGTGCCAGTAGTATTGGGGGGACAGGGGCTTGGGAGACCCAGTACTTC
TRBD2,TRBV7-2,TRBJ2-3,.,CASSLGPGGRTDTQYF,TGTGCCAGCAGCTTAGGGCCGGGGGGGCGCACAGATACGCAGTATTTT
TRBD1,TRBV18,TRBJ1-1,.,CASSRTRDRVTEAFF,TGTGCCAGCTCACGCACCCGGGACAGGGTAACTGAAGCTTTCTTT
TRBD2,TRBV19,TRBJ2-3,.,CASSFSLAGEGADTQYF,TGTGCCAGTAGTTTTTCGCTAGCGGGGGAAGGCGCAGATACGCAGTATTTT
.,TRBV9,TRBJ1-4,.,CASSETAAGEKLFF,TGTGCCAGCAGCGAGACAGCCGCAGGGGAAAAACTGTTTTTT
.,TRBV4-1,TRBJ2-5,.,CASSQTRGETQYF,TGCGCCAGCAGCCAAACTAGGGGGGAGACCCAGTACTTC
TRBD1,TRBV6-5,TRBJ1-2,.,CASSLVKGASGGYTF,TGTGCCAGCAGCTTGGTTAAGGGGGCTTCTGGTGGCTACACCTTC
.,TRBV27,TRBJ2-5,few,CASSFYQRGQETQYF,TGTGCCAGCAGTTTTTATCAACGAGGCCAAGAGACCCAGTACTTC
.,TRBV18,TRBJ2-1,.,CASSPPKGPGSYNEQFF,TGTGCCAGCTCACCGCCAAAGGGGCCGGGCTCCTACAATGAGCAGTTCTTC
.,TRBV18,TRBJ2-7,.,CASSPRETSYEQYF,TGTGCCAGCTCACCACGGGAGACTAGCTACGAGCAGTACTTC
TRBD1,TRBV7-9,TRBJ1-2,.,CASSFQTGQGAKGYGYTF,TGTGCCAGCAGCTTCCAAACGGGACAGGGCGCCAAGGGCTATGGCTACACCTTC
TRBD1,TRBV5-4,TRBJ1-2,.,CASTIGQGASGYTF,TGTGCCAGCACCATCGGACAGGGGGCTTCCGGCTACACCTTC
.,TRBV12-5,TRBJ1-5,.,CASGPTGSSNQPQHF,TGTGCTAGTGGTCCCACGGGGTCCAGCAATCAGCCCCAGCATTTT
.,TRBV5-6,TRBJ1-2,.,CASSLIRGNYGYTF,TGTGCCAGCAGCTTGATCCGAGGAAACTATGGCTACACCTTC
TRBD1,TRBV6-1,TRBJ2-1,.,CASNRDRTINNEQFF,TGTGCCAGCAACAGGGACAGAACTATCAACAATGAGCAGTTCTTC
TRBD1,TRBV9,TRBJ2-1,.,CASSVMDRGDEQFF,TGTGCCAGCAGCGTAATGGACAGGGGGGATGAGCAGTTCTTC
.,TRBV21-1,TRBJ2-2,.,CASRLDRVNTGELFF,TGTGCCAGCAGATTGGACAGGGTCAACACCGGGGAGCTGTTTTTT
.,TRBV2,TRBJ1-2,.,CASSEALRGYTF,TGTGCCAGCAGTGAAGCGCTGCGTGGCTACACCTTC
TRBD1,TRBV28,TRBJ2-2,.,CASSSTGRSWTGELFF,TGTGCCAGCAGTTCGACAGGGCGCAGTTGGACCGGGGAGCTGTTTTTT
.,TRBV7-2,TRBJ2-1,.,CASSLVQVGYNEQFF,TGTGCCAGCAGCTTAGTCCAGGTCGGCTACAATGAGCAGTTCTTC
TRBD1,TRBV10-3,TRBJ2-7,.,CAISEPGGSDEQYF,TGTGCCATCAGTGAACCAGGGGGCAGTGACGAGCAGTACTTC